One T cell receptor beta chain is described in this entry. Its antigen is unknown. One junction end disagrees with the germline gene, perhaps due to a read error. Total RNA and DNA came together from approximately 20-30 mg of bulk tissue without cell sorting. This entry is derived from a study of tumor-infiltrating lymphocytes in primary liver carcinoma. A primer matching the constant region was used to make TCR beta cDNA from around 550 ng of total RNA. What produced the TCR beta libraries was three nested multiplex PCR rounds using slightly modified ARM-PCR. Use of TRBV1-TRBV30 forward primers with a C-beta reverse primer characterized the first two PCR rounds, which lasted about 9 cycles each. One entry per CDR3 protein results from TCRdb running MiXCR on the multiplex PCR reads. The sample lists 150,000 to 200,000 distinct CDR3 sequences, around 85% occurring once. Study-wide results and caveats: The 250 largest clones made up significantly more of tumor than blood repertoires (p = 0.039).

The CDR3 extends over 16 amino acids. Germline assignment: CDR1 LGHNA and CDR2 YSLEER. The rearrangement links TRBV4-3 to TRBJ2-7, with 10 bases matching TRBD1. This clonotype originated in a man in his forties with primary liver carcinoma and hepatitis B virus infection. Sequencing input: tumor tissue from primary liver carcinoma. The CDR3: CASNHSGTGESYELYF. CDR3 coding DNA: TGCGCCAGCAACCATTCCGGGACAGGGGAGTCCTACGAGCTGTACTTC.